What follows is one TCR beta chain and its context. What it binds is unknown. The sample contains more than one DNA sequence encoding this CDR3. The CDR3 is 13 amino acids. With 4 bases removed from V and 2 bases from J, the gap between germline ends came to 9 bases. Germline CDR1 and CDR2: SNHLY and FYNNEI. Produced via immunoSEQ multiplex PCR; TCRdb's table is partial and in-frame only. The sample lists over 250,000 clones; roughly 87% were seen once. This sample was taken from a study of cytomegalovirus exposure and HLA in healthy donors. Across the study: In a later analysis, the 120 or so validation repertoires were reported to have used the same platform as the 600 to 700 first-cohort repertoires. Study-level findings and limits: According to the study, approximately 150 TCR beta chains were cytomegalovirus-associated.

The chain couples TRBV2 to TRBJ2-7; D is possibly TRBD2 (5 bases). Specimen: PBMCs. This clonotype was sampled from a woman in her thirties in good health and CMV-seropositive. CDR3 sequence: CASSVTGTYEQYF. CDR3 DNA: TGTGCCAGCAGTGTAACGGGGACCTACGAGCAGTACTTC.